These T cell receptor beta chains were read from a single sample in a study of metastatic and nonmetastatic thyroid tumors. With MiXCR, TCRdb called clones anew from the PCR reads. The table records 29,000 or so clones, about 4.1% of them present only once. Sequencing used blood. Receptors originate from a female donor with papillary thyroid cancer or a benign thyroid nodule (not recorded which). Some clones in this sample may be carry-over from other donors' samples. Both conserved end residues are trimmed from each CDR3. Some rows mark clone size as missing; the rest say once, few, many or name a class of expanded clone.

clone size: few
V gene: TRBV6-4
CDR3 protein: ASSTGQGSYNEQF

clone size: .
V gene: TRBV12-3/TRBV12-4
CDR3 protein: ASSFGNSPLH

clone size: many
V gene: TRBV19
CDR3 protein: ASSIRLAGRSYNEQF

clone size: .
V gene: TRBV28
CDR3 protein: ASSLLRDYNEQF

clone size: .
V gene: TRBV6-4
CDR3 protein: ASSDSRGGWF

clone size: many
V gene: TRBV2
CDR3 protein: ASSLRDGYEQY

clone size: .
V gene: TRBV6-4
CDR3 protein: ASSDGQEGTEAF

clone size: .
V gene: TRBV5-1
CDR3 protein: ASSLGPQGAYEKLF

clone size: few
V gene: TRBV19
CDR3 protein: ASSIVARYYGYT

clone size: few
V gene: TRBV20-1
CDR3 protein: SARGVCYSNHPQH

clone size: medium-sized
V gene: TRBV27
CDR3 protein: ASSFSAGSYEQY

clone size: medium-sized
V gene: TRBV5-1
CDR3 protein: ASSHGTSTDTQY

clone size: many
V gene: TRBV12-3/TRBV12-4
CDR3 protein: ASTPLLVAGEFFNEQF

clone size: few
V gene: TRBV5-1
CDR3 protein: ASSPWTGEYEQY

clone size: many
V gene: TRBV2
CDR3 protein: ASAGSTGQETQY